One and the same sample provided the 4 T cell receptor beta chains below, sequenced in a study of OX40 agonist ivuxolimab in advanced cancers. Sequenced by immunoSEQ multiplex PCR; TCRdb stores in-frame clones only, minus some. The sample includes more than 55,000 clones, 70% to 90% of them seen just once. The starting material was CD4+ or CD8+ T cells sorted from blood, obtained in a trial of the OX40 agonist ivuxolimab. These receptors were obtained from an adult with an advanced solid tumor such as melanoma, head and neck, liver or kidney cancer.

This sequence joins TRBV5-1 and TRBJ1-1, with 9 bases identical to TRBD1. Germline-derived CDR1 and CDR2 are SGHRS and YFSETQ. The CDR3 sequence is 17 residues long. V dropped 3 bases and J dropped 1; count of bases not matched to a gene: 10. DNA of the CDR3: TGCGCCAGCAGCTCCCCACAGGGGGCGTTTGGGAACACTGAAGCTTTCTTT. It codes for CASSSPQGAFGNTEAFF.

This clone occurred a few times. The CDR3 DNA sequence: TGCGCCAGCAGTCACGGGACAGGGGCTGAAGCTTTCTTT. It is translated as CASSHGTGAEAFF. The J gene is TRBJ1-1, the V gene TRBV5-1, with 10 bases matching TRBD1. In germline, CDR1 is SGHRS, CDR2 YFSETQ. V was pared by 5 bases and J by 6 bases, with 4 bases of the junction left unmatched. The CDR3 extends over 13 amino acids.

This chain links TRBV28 with TRBJ1-5, with unresolved D. Trimming removed 6 bases at V and 4 bases at J, with 16 bases between. The CDR3 has 15 amino acids. Germline CDR1 and CDR2: MDHEN and SYDVKM. The CDR3 DNA reads as TGTGCCAGCAGGTGGAAAGGGCCTTCAAATCAGCCCCAGCATTTT. Translated, it gives CASRWKGPSNQPQHF.

The chain employs TRBV10-3 and TRBJ2-1, with TRBD2 matching 11 bases. CDR1 is ENHRY and CDR2 is SYGVKD in the germline V gene. The CDR3 length is 14 residues. Germline trimming cut 6 bases from V and 5 bases from J; bases unmatched to any gene: 3. The CDR3 protein is CAIRTTSGDNEQFF. The DNA of the CDR3 is TGTGCCATCAGAACGACTAGCGGGGACAATGAGCAGTTCTTC.